The clone carrying this T cell receptor beta chain was picked up many times. Its antigen remains unknown. Each molecule of TCR cDNA was tagged with one unique molecular identifier. Each CDR3 protein gets one entry after TCRdb re-called the 5' RACE reads with MiXCR. The table includes over 7,500 distinct CDR3 sequences, about 2.7% detected once. With 3 bases removed from V and 0 bases from J, the gap between germline ends came to 12 bases. The CDR3 covers 15 residues. In germline, CDR1 is DFQATT, CDR2 SNEGSKA (reference sequence). The data stem from a study of spatial heterogeneity in lung cancer. Study as a whole: Each time, sequencing found more beta-chain sequences than alpha-chain sequences.

Time point reported: sample taken at primary tumor resection. Tumor, nontumor lung or frozen PBMC supplied whole RNA, sequenced without sorting. The study, taken as a whole, reports: Higher tumor mutation counts went along with higher counts of expanded intratumoral alpha and beta TCRs.

This specimen consisted of lung tumor tissue, obtained at surgery. The V call is TRBV20-1, the J call TRBJ1-3; D gene uncertain. The TCR comes from a male donor with early-stage non-small cell lung cancer. CDR3 sequence: CSASKHYASGNTIYF. CDR3 coding DNA: TGCAGTGCTAGCAAACATTATGCCTCTGGAAACACCATATATTTT.